Listed here are 6 T cell receptor beta chains from one sample, sequenced in a study of beta chain features in type 1 diabetes. Regarding the study as a whole: People with Type 1 diabetes carried modestly yet significantly shorter TCRB CDR3s in all four CD4+ subsets.

cDNA synthesis used the whole RNA isolate, giving expressed TCRB sequences. Assay used: immunoSEQ multiplex PCR; TCRdb lists only in-frame clones, some missing. The repertoire holds hundreds of thousands of clones, with 13% as singletons. These receptors lack a known antigen. Source material: naive CD4+ T cells from blood. These receptors came from a young man with type 1 diabetes.

The V gene is TRBV5-1, the J gene TRBJ2-1; TRBD2 aligns across 9 bases. V lost 2 bases, J lost 7 bases, and 4 bases stayed unmatched. The length of the CDR3 is 14 residues. Germline values: CDR1 SGHRS, CDR2 YFSETQ. The CDR3 DNA is TGCGCCAGCAGCTTAGGGACTAGCTCGAATGAGCAGTTCTTC. Protein: CASSLGTSSNEQFF.

The rearrangement joins TRBV27 to TRBJ1-4; 8 positions match TRBD1. CDR3 size: 15 residues. CDR1 MNHEY and CDR2 SMNVEV come from the germline V gene (reference sequence). V shed 6 bases and J 4 bases; nucleotides not matched to a gene: 7. Written as DNA, the CDR3 is TGTGCCAGCAGGCGTGGACAGGGCTTTAATGAAAAACTGTTTTTT. Translated: CASRRGQGFNEKLFF.

The V call is TRBV30, the J call TRBJ1-2; D possibly corresponds to TRBD1 (6 bases). The CDR3 length is 14 residues. Trimming cost V 3 bases and J 1 base, with 12 bases left between them. Germline values: CDR1 GTSNPN, CDR2 SVGIG (reference sequence). CDR3 coding DNA: TGTGCCTGGAGCCAGGACAGCCTTAACTATGGCTACACCTTC. Its translation is CAWSQDSLNYGYTF.

This sequence joins TRBV6-5 and TRBJ2-4; D is perhaps TRBD1 (6 bases). Trimming removed 4 bases at V and 5 bases at J, with 12 bases between. CDR3 length: 14 amino acids. CDR1 is MNHEY, CDR2 SVGAGI, per germline. The DNA for the CDR3 is TGTGCCAGCAGTTTTTCCCGGACAGAAAACATTCAGTACTTC. Translation gives CASSFSRTENIQYF.

This chain links TRBV4-1 with TRBJ2-3, with 8 bases aligning to TRBD2. The J segment lost 4 bases and the V segment lost 4 bases, leaving 10 bases of the junction unmatched. The CDR3 consists of 16 residues. The germline V gene has CDR1 MGHRA and CDR2 YSYEKL. The CDR3 protein is CASSLDAGLGADTQYF. In DNA, the CDR3 is TGCGCCAGCAGCCTTGATGCGGGACTAGGTGCAGATACGCAGTATTTT.

This clone was detected only a few times. This sequence joins TRBV10-1 and TRBJ1-2; 8 positions agree with TRBD1. CDR1 WNHNN and CDR2 SYGVQD come from the germline V gene (reference sequence). The J segment lost 8 bases and the V segment lost 6 bases, leaving 8 bases of the junction unmatched. This CDR3 is 13 amino acids long. The CDR3 protein is CASSEGQGGGYTF. The CDR3, as DNA: TGCGCCAGCAGCGAAGGACAGGGAGGAGGCTACACCTTC.